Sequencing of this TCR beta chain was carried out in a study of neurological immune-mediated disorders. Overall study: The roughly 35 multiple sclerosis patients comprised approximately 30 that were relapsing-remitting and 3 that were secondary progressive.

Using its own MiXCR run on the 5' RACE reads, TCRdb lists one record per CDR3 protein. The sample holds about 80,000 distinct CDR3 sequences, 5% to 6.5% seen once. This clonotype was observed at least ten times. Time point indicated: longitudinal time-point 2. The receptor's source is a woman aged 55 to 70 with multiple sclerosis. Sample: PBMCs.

The CDR3 sequence is CASSLRAGGQNTEAFF. The CDR3 DNA sequence: TGCGCCAGCAGCTTGAGGGCAGGGGGTCAGAACACTGAAGCTTTCTTT. The chain joins TRBV5-1 to TRBJ1-1; TRBD1 aligns across 7 bases. V lost 1 base to trimming and J lost 1 base; unmatched junction nucleotides: 7. CDR1 is SGHRS and CDR2 is YFSETQ in the germline V gene. CDR3 size: 16 residues.